These 2 T cell receptor beta chains were all obtained from the same sample, sequenced in a study of blood T cell repertoires in COVID-19. Clones were sequenced by immunoSEQ multiplex PCR, and TCRdb holds only the in-frame ones, with some missing. Here the sample spans 450,000 to 500,000 clones, 75% to 90% being singletons. What was sequenced was PBMCs or T cells enriched from blood (not recorded which). These receptors came from a woman in her sixties who had recovered from COVID-19.

In nucleotides, the CDR3 is TGTGCCAGCAGTTTGGGAAGAAGCGGGGGTTACTACGAGCAGTACTTC. Protein sequence: CASSLGRSGGYYEQYF. The chain combines TRBV6-2 or TRBV6-3 with TRBJ2-7; TRBD2 aligns across 8 bases. V dropped 4 bases and J dropped 3; count of bases not matched to a gene: 11. There are 16 residues in the CDR3. CDR1 and CDR2 (germline): MNHEY, SVGEGT.

The rearrangement uses TRBV18 and TRBJ1-2; D might be TRBD1 (5 bases). The germline V gene encodes CDR1 KGHSH and CDR2 LQKENI. The CDR3 spans 15 residues. Trimming took 3 bases from V and 0 from J, leaving 11 bases between them. DNA of the CDR3: TGTGCCAGCTCACCCCCGACAGCTACTAACTATGGCTACACCTTC. Translating it yields CASSPPTATNYGYTF.